The 17 T cell receptor beta chains listed next were all sequenced from one sample in a study of OX40 agonist ivuxolimab in advanced cancers. Data came from immunoSEQ multiplex PCR; TCRdb stores just in-frame clones and leaves some out. The sample has 55,000 to 65,000 clones; 80% to 95% are singletons. Sequences were derived from CD4+ or CD8+ T cells sorted from blood, sampled in a trial of the OX40 agonist ivuxolimab. The receptors originated from an adult with an advanced solid tumor such as melanoma, head and neck, liver or kidney cancer.

The chain joins TRBV5-8 to TRBJ2-7, with TRBD1 matching over 12 bases. The CDR3 covers 16 residues. Germline assignment: CDR1 SGHTS and CDR2 YDEGEE. The ends lost 4 bases at V and 5 bases at J; junction bases unmatched: 10. The CDR3 reads CASSAGTGGIYDEQYV. The CDR3 DNA reads as TGTGCCAGCAGCGCCGGGACAGGGGGCATTTATGACGAGCAGTACGTC.

This clone was observed a single time. The chain combines TRBV28 with TRBJ1-3, with D possibly TRBD1 on 6 matching bases. Germline values: CDR1 MDHEN, CDR2 SYDVKM. The CDR3 has 19 amino acids. V was cut by 3 bases and J by 2 bases, with 23 bases left in between. The CDR3 DNA reads as TGTGCCAGCAGTTTTGAAGGGGGAGCTCTGTGGAGCGCTGGAAACACCATATATTTT. It encodes CASSFEGGALWSAGNTIYF.

J is TRBJ1-5 and V is TRBV4-3; weak D call: TRBD1 (5 bases). The CDR3 runs to 15 residues. The germline V gene encodes CDR1 LGHNA and CDR2 YSLEER. V shed 4 bases and J shed 7 bases, with 17 bases lying between them. Here the CDR3 reads CASSPWRGDGQPQHF. The CDR3 coding sequence is TGCGCCAGCAGCCCGTGGCGGGGGGACGGGCAGCCCCAGCATTTT.

The gene calls are TRBV30 and TRBJ1-1, with TRBD1 as a possible D gene (6 bases). V lost 0 bases and J lost 5, with 19 bases in between. The germline V gene encodes CDR1 GTSNPN and CDR2 SVGIG (reference sequence). The CDR3 has 16 residues. The CDR3 nucleotides read TGTGCCTGGAGTGTACGGCTTGGGGGGCGCGGGACTGAAGCTTTCTTT. Translated, it gives CAWSVRLGGRGTEAFF.

The chain uses TRBV25-1 and TRBJ2-7; unclear D gene. CDR3 length: 11 amino acids. Per the germline V gene, CDR1 is MGHDK and CDR2 is SYGVNS. Trimming took 8 bases from V and 3 from J, leaving 8 bases between them. As DNA, the CDR3 is TGTGCCAGCGGACCCGACTACGAGCAGTACTTC. It encodes CASGPDYEQYF.

The chain has TRBV30 and TRBJ2-3; D is perhaps TRBD2 (5 bases). The CDR3 consists of 14 residues. Germline values: CDR1 GTSNPN, CDR2 SVGIG (reference sequence). V was cut by 4 bases and J by 2 bases, with 13 bases left in between. The CDR3 loop reads CAWTRAGYTDTQYF. Here the CDR3 DNA reads TGTGCCTGGACGAGGGCAGGATACACAGATACGCAGTATTTT.

This clone was seen once. The chain combines TRBV27 with TRBJ1-1; TRBD1 aligns across 8 bases. Germline-derived CDR1 and CDR2 are MNHEY and SMNVEV (reference sequence). J gave up 5 bases and V 4 bases, and 3 bases lay outside the gene matches. This CDR3 has 13 residues. The CDR3 reads CASSWTGSTEAFF. The CDR3 nucleotides are TGTGCCAGCAGTTGGACAGGGTCTACTGAAGCTTTCTTT.

The V and J genes are TRBV6-6 and TRBJ2-1; 9 positions match TRBD1. The CDR3 is 15 amino acids. CDR1 is MNHNY and CDR2 is SVGAGI in the germline V gene (reference sequence). V trimming: 7 bases; J trimming: 4 bases; junction bases outside the gene matches: 8. The DNA for the CDR3 is TGTGCCAGCAATCCAACAGGGGGCGGGTACAATGAGCAGTTCTTC. Its protein is CASNPTGGGYNEQFF.

This sequence joins TRBV6-5 and TRBJ1-6; D is undetermined. The germline gives CDR1 MNHEY, CDR2 SVGAGI. The CDR3 covers 14 residues. V was clipped by 6 bases and J by 6 bases, with 12 bases between them. The CDR3 DNA follows: TGTGCCAGCAGCCCGACTGGCTTTAATTCACCCCTCCACTTT. As protein: CASSPTGFNSPLHF.

The J gene is TRBJ2-1, the V gene TRBV11-3; 7 nucleotides align to TRBD1. The V gene's germline CDR1 is SGHNT and CDR2 YENEEA. CDR3 size: 16 residues. With 0 bases clipped from V and 4 bases from J, the junction kept 6 bases outside the gene matches. For the CDR3, the DNA is TGTGCCAGCAGCTTAGATGTTGGACAGGCTTACAATGAGCAGTTCTTC. It yields the protein CASSLDVGQAYNEQFF.

The V call is TRBV5-6, the J call TRBJ1-2; D not certain. V was cut by 2 bases and J by 7 bases, with 12 bases left in between. Per the germline V gene, CDR1 is SGHDT and CDR2 is YYEEEE. The CDR3 runs 13 residues. The CDR3 region is CASSFQDGPGYTF. CDR3 DNA sequence: TGTGCCAGCAGCTTCCAGGATGGCCCTGGCTACACCTTC.

The chain links TRBV28 to TRBJ2-1; D not resolved. V lost 5 bases and J lost 9, with 11 bases in between. CDR3 length: 12 amino acids. Germline CDR1 MDHEN, CDR2 SYDVKM. CDR3: CASSGRLGEQFF. In DNA form, the CDR3 reads TGTGCCAGCAGTGGCAGGTTGGGTGAGCAGTTCTTC.

The chain carries TRBV25-1 and TRBJ2-1; D possibly matches TRBD1 or TRBD2 (6 bases each). The CDR3 is made up of 14 amino acids. V was shortened by 0 bases and J by 8 bases, with 11 bases between the two germline ends. The germline V gene has CDR1 MGHDK and CDR2 SYGVNS. The CDR3 protein is CASSEYGGPDEQFF. As DNA, the CDR3 is TGTGCCAGCAGTGAATATGGGGGGCCGGATGAGCAGTTCTTC.

This chain joins TRBV6-1 and TRBJ2-3, with D possibly being TRBD2 (5 bases). Germline CDR1 is MNHNS and CDR2 is SASEGT. V was clipped by 8 bases and J by 4 bases, with 16 bases between them. CDR3 length equals 14 residues. This CDR3 reads CASGRNRGPDTQYF. CDR3 bases: TGTGCCAGCGGTAGGAATCGGGGTCCAGATACGCAGTATTTT.

Note on this clone: Distinct nucleotide sequences in the sample also encode this CDR3. The chain carries TRBV19 and TRBJ1-1; the D gene is possibly TRBD1 (5 bases). Germline assignment: CDR1 LNHDA and CDR2 SQIVND (reference sequence). The CDR3 has 13 amino acids. The germline V and J ends were trimmed by 1 base and 4 bases, with 7 bases remaining between them. CDR3 sequence (DNA): TGTGCCAGTAGTATAGGGGGGGGCACTGAAGCTTTCTTT. This gives the protein CASSIGGGTEAFF.

The chain links TRBV28 to TRBJ1-3, with D possibly TRBD1 on 6 matching bases. Germline V lookup: CDR1 MDHEN, CDR2 SYDVKM. The CDR3 length is 17 residues. Between the trimmed V and J ends, which lost 5 bases and 0 bases, there was a span of 17 bases. The chain's CDR3 is CASSPLTGSYSGNTIYF. The DNA for the CDR3 is TGTGCCAGCAGTCCCTTGACAGGTTCTTACTCTGGAAACACCATATATTTT.

This sequence joins TRBV7-8 and TRBJ2-3; D is unresolved. V was cut by 5 bases and J by 0 bases, with 12 bases left in between. CDR3 length: 15 amino acids. Germline-derived CDR1 and CDR2 are SGHVS and FQNEAQ. The chain's CDR3 is CASSLERPSTDTQYF. CDR3 in DNA: TGTGCCAGCAGCCTAGAGAGACCTAGCACAGATACGCAGTATTTT.